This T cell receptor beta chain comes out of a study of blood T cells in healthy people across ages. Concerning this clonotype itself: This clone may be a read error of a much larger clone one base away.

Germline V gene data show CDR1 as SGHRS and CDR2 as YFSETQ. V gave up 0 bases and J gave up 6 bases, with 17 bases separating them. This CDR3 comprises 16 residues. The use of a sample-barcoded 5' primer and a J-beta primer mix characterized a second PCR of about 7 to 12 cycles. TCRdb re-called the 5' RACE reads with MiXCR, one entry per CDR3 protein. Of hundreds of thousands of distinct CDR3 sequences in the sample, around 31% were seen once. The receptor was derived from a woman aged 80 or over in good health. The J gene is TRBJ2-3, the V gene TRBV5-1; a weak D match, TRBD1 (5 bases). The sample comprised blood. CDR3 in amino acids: CASSLGGTLDSDTQYF. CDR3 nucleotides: TGCGCCAGCAGCTTGGGGGGCACATTGGATTCGGATACGCAGTATTTT.